This T cell receptor beta chain was sequenced during a study of blood T cells in healthy people across ages. Overall study findings and caveats: Long-lived and aged donors differed, with more naive CD4+ cells and higher diversity in the long-lived.

This clonotype was observed a few times. Its antigen is unidentified. Then a second PCR, running roughly 7 to 11 cycles, was carried out with a sample-barcoded 5' primer and a J-beta primer mix. From the 5' RACE reads, TCRdb called clonotypes with MiXCR, one entry per CDR3 protein. The repertoire holds roughly 800,000 distinct CDR3 sequences, with roughly 60% as singletons. The receptor comes from a man under 40 in good health. The sequenced material came from blood.

The CDR3 loop reads CSAVILAGGINEQFF. CDR3 sequence (DNA): TGCAGTGCCGTTATTCTAGCGGGGGGGATCAATGAGCAGTTCTTC. The J gene is TRBJ2-1, the V gene TRBV20-1; TRBD2 matches 12 bases. Trimming removed 6 bases from V and 6 bases from J; junction bases left unmatched: 9. The CDR3 runs 15 residues. Germline V gene lookup returns CDR1 DFQATT and CDR2 SNEGSKA (reference sequence).